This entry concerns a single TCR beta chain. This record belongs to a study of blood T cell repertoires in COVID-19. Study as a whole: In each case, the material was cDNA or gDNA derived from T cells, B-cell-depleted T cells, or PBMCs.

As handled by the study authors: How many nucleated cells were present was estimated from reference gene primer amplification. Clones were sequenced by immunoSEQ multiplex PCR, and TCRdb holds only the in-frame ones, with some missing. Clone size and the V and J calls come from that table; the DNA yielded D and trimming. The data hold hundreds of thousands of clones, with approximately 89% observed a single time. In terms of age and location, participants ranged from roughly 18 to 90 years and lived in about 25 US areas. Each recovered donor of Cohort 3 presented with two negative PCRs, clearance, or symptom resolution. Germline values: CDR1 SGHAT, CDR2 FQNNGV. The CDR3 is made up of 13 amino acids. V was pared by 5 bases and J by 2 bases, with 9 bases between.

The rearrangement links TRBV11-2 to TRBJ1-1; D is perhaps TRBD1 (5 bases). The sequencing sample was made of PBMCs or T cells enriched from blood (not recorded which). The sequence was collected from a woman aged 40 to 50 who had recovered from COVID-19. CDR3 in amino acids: CASSLRANTEAFF. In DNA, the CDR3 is TGTGCCAGCAGCCTCAGGGCTAACACTGAAGCTTTCTTT. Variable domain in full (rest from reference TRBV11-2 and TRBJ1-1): EAGVAQSPRYKIIEKRQSVAFWCNPISGHATLYWYQQILGQGPKLLIQFQNNGVVDDSQLPKDRFSAERLKGVDSTLKIQPAKLEDSAVYLCASSLRANTEAFFGQGTRLTVV.